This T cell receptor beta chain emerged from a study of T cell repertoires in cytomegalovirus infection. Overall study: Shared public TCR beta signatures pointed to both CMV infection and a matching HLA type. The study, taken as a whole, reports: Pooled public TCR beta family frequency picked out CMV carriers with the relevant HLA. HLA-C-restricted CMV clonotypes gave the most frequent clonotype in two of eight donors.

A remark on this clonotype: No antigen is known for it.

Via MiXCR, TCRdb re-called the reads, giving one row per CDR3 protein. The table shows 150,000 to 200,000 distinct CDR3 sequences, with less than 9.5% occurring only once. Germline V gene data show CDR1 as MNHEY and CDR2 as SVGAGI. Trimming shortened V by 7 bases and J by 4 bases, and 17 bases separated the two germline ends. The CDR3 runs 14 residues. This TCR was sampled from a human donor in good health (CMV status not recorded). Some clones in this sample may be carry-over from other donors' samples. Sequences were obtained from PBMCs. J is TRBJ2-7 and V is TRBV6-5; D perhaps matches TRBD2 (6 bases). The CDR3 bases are TGTGCCAGCAACCGGCGGGACCCACCTTACGAGCAGTACTTC. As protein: CASNRRDPPYEQYF.